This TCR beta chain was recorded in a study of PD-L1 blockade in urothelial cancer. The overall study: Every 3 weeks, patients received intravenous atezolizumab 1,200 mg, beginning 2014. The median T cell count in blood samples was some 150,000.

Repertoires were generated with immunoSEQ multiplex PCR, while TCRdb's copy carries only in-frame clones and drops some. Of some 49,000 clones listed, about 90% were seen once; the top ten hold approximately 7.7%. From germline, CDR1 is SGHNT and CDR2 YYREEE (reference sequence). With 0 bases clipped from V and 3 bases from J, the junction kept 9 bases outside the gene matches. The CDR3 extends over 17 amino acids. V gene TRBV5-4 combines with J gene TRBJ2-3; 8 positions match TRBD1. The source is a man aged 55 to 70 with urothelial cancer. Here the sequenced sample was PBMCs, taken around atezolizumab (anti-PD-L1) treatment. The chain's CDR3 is CASSLDPTGGATDTQYF. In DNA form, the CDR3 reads TGTGCCAGCAGCTTGGACCCTACAGGGGGAGCAACAGATACGCAGTATTTT.